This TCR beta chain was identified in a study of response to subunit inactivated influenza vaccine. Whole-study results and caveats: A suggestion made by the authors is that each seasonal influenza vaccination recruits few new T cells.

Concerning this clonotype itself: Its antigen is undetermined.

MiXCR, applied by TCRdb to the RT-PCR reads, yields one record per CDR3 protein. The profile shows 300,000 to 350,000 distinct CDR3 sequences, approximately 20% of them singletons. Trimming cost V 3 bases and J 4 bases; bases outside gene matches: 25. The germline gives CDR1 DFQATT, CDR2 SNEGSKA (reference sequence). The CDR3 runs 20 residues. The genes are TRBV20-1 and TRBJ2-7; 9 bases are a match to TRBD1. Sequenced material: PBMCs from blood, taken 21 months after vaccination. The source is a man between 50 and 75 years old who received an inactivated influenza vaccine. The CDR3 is CSASKAGQGGSTGAVYEQYF. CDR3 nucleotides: TGCAGTGCTAGTAAGGCGGGACAGGGTGGTTCCACGGGGGCCGTTTACGAGCAGTACTTC.